The 18 T cell receptor beta chains given below trace back to one sample, sequenced in a study of control samples from healthy donors and cancer patients. The protocol was immunoSEQ multiplex PCR, while the TCRdb copy is restricted to in-frame clones and leaves out a portion. The table shows about 92,000 clones, with roughly four fifths occurring only once. The sample was blood. The receptor set was obtained from a woman in her sixties in good health.

The genes are TRBV12-5 and TRBJ1-1; no clear D. Looked up from germline, CDR1 is LGHNT and CDR2 is FRNRAP. Trimming left V 5 bases short and J 6 bases short, with 13 bases between. The length of the CDR3 is 13 residues. Written as DNA, the CDR3 is TGTGCTAGTGGTCCCCCAATCTGGGCTGAAGCTTTCTTT. Its protein product is CASGPPIWAEAFF.

The chain links TRBV19 to TRBJ2-1, with 8 bases fitting TRBD1. The ends lost 9 bases at V and 2 bases at J; junction bases unmatched: 3. Germline V lookup: CDR1 LNHDA, CDR2 SQIVND (reference sequence). CDR3 size: 13 residues. DNA of the CDR3: TGTGCCAGCCGGGACAGGACCTACAATGAGCAGTTCTTC. It yields the protein CASRDRTYNEQFF. The whole variable domain, filled in from reference TRBV19 and TRBJ2-1, reads DGGITQSPKYLFRKEGQNVTLSCEQNLNHDAMYWYRQDPGQGLRLIYYSQIVNDFQKGDIAEGYSVSREKKESFPLTVTSAQKNPTAFYLCASRDRTYNEQFFGPGTRLTVL.

The J gene is TRBJ2-7, the V gene TRBV7-9, with 8 bases fitting TRBD2. This CDR3 spans 14 amino acids. Looked up from germline, CDR1 is SEHNR and CDR2 is FQNEAQ (reference sequence). Trimming took 6 bases from V and 2 from J; bases not matched to a gene: 6. The CDR3: CASRASGPTYEQYF. The CDR3 DNA follows: TGTGCCAGCAGGGCTAGCGGGCCAACCTACGAGCAGTACTTC.

This chain joins TRBV4-2 and TRBJ2-1; TRBD2 aligns across 9 bases. The CDR3 spans 17 residues. The V segment lost 1 base and the J segment 5 bases; nucleotides outside the gene matches: 9. CDR1 and CDR2 from the germline V gene are LGHNA and YNFKEQ. CDR3 nucleotide sequence: TGTGCCAGCAGCCAAGCCGGAACGGGACTAGCTAACAATGAGCAGTTCTTC. Amino acid sequence: CASSQAGTGLANNEQFF.

The chain has TRBV7-2 and TRBJ1-5; 9 nucleotides match TRBD1. This CDR3 has 14 amino acids. Per the germline V gene, CDR1 is SGHTA and CDR2 is FQGNSA. V dropped 7 bases and J dropped 6; count of bases not matched to a gene: 7. CDR3 coding DNA: TGTGCCAGCAACCCAAGGGGACAGGGTCAGCCCCAGCATTTT. Residues: CASNPRGQGQPQHF.

This clone was seen only a few times. The genes are TRBV2 and TRBJ2-7, with D maybe TRBD2 (5 bases). Germline V gene lookup returns CDR1 SNHLY and CDR2 FYNNEI. The CDR3 is 14 amino acids. V shed 2 bases and J shed 0 bases, with 8 bases lying between them. Here the CDR3 DNA reads TGTGCCAGCAGTGAACCGGGAACCTCCTACGAGCAGTACTTC. Translation gives CASSEPGTSYEQYF.

The chain recombines TRBV12-3 or TRBV12-4 with TRBJ1-3; D gene unclear. The V and J ends lost 7 bases and 6 bases respectively, with 13 bases between them. This CDR3 is 13 amino acids long. CDR3 nucleotides: TGTGCCAGCACTCGCTCCCCCCTAAACACCATATATTTT. Its translation: CASTRSPLNTIYF.

The V call is TRBV10-1, the J call TRBJ2-2; 8 nucleotides line up with TRBD2. This CDR3 region has 16 residues. J was trimmed by 0 bases and V by 5 bases; bases with no gene match: 5. Per germline, CDR1 WNHNN and CDR2 SYGVQD (reference sequence). This chain's CDR3 is CASSSGLAANTGELFF. The CDR3 DNA reads TGCGCCAGCAGTTCAGGACTAGCAGCGAACACCGGGGAGCTGTTTTTT.

This rearrangement joins TRBV6-5 to TRBJ1-2; weak D call: TRBD1 (5 bases). The CDR3 sequence is 14 residues long. CDR1 and CDR2 (germline): MNHEY, SVGAGI. V shed 8 bases and J shed 0 bases, with 13 bases lying between them. DNA of the CDR3: TGTGCCAGCCGCCTTGACAGTACTAACTATGGCTACACCTTC. It specifies CASRLDSTNYGYTF.

The chain employs TRBV23-1 and TRBJ1-6; 11 nucleotides align to TRBD1. TRBV23-1 qualifies as an ORF whose function is uncertain. Germline trimming cut 0 bases from V and 5 bases from J; bases unmatched to any gene: 6. This CDR3 is built from 18 residues. The CDR3 is CASSQSGDRGSDNSPLHF. The CDR3 DNA reads TGCGCCAGCAGTCAATCAGGGGACAGGGGGTCGGATAATTCACCCCTCCACTTT.

The V and J genes are TRBV6-1 and TRBJ2-5; tentative D call: TRBD2 (6 bases). CDR1 is MNHNS and CDR2 is SASEGT in the germline V gene. V was cut by 2 bases and J by 7 bases, with 14 bases left in between. The CDR3 covers 14 residues. The CDR3 DNA reads as TGTGCCAGCAGTGAATCCCGTATGGAGGGGACCCAGTACTTC. Its translation: CASSESRMEGTQYF.

This sequence joins TRBV6-5 and TRBJ2-5; D perhaps matches TRBD2 (5 bases). The CDR3 is made up of 12 amino acids. Germline lookup yields CDR1 MNHEY and CDR2 SVGAGI. Trimming took off 8 bases at V and 4 bases at J, with 11 bases between the two ends. CDR3 bases: TGTGCCAGCGGGATAGGAGGAGAGACCCAGTACTTC. Translating it yields CASGIGGETQYF.

This rearrangement joins TRBV5-6 to TRBJ1-2, with 7 bases aligning to TRBD1. This CDR3 spans 14 amino acids. Trimming removed 3 bases from V and 4 bases from J; junction bases left unmatched: 6. Germline CDR1 and CDR2: SGHDT and YYEEEE. CDR3 in DNA: TGTGCCAGCAGCTCGGGACAGTCCTTCTATGGCTACACCTTC. It specifies CASSSGQSFYGYTF.

The CDR3 DNA is TGTGCCAGCAGCCCCGGCCTTCCTACGGCGACAGCACATTCTACGCAGTATTTT. Translating it yields CASSPGLPTATAHSTQYF. V gene TRBV3-1 (or the pseudogene TRBV3-2) combines with J gene TRBJ2-3; D is perhaps TRBD1 (5 bases). V was cut by 4 bases and J by 8 bases, with 28 bases left in between. Germline V lookup: CDR1 LGHDT, CDR2 YNNKEL (reference sequence). CDR3 size: 18 residues.

The gene calls are TRBV28 and TRBJ2-6; D may be TRBD2 (6 bases). Germline lookup yields CDR1 MDHEN and CDR2 SYDVKM. Trimming removed 6 bases at V and 0 bases at J, with 15 bases between. The CDR3 runs to 17 residues. In DNA, the CDR3 is TGTGCCAGCAGCCCGGGACTCACGTTCTCTGGGGCCAACGTCCTGACTTTC. This gives the protein CASSPGLTFSGANVLTF.

The J gene is TRBJ1-5, the V gene TRBV6-2 or TRBV6-3; D is perhaps TRBD1 (5 bases). The CDR3 consists of 19 residues. CDR1 and CDR2 (germline): MNHEY, SVGEGT. Trimming left V 4 bases short and J 2 bases short, with 24 bases between. The CDR3 here is CASSLRKTWGEMGNQPQHF. The CDR3 nucleotides read TGTGCCAGCAGTTTACGGAAGACGTGGGGGGAGATGGGCAATCAGCCCCAGCATTTT.

V gene TRBV19 combines with J gene TRBJ2-5; the match to TRBD1 covers 10 bases. This CDR3 spans 16 amino acids. Germline lookup yields CDR1 LNHDA and CDR2 SQIVND (reference sequence). Losses at the gene ends were 5 bases for V and 0 bases for J; bases not matched to a gene: 6. CDR3 residues: CASSPGTGAYQETQYF. CDR3 in DNA: TGTGCCAGTAGTCCGGGGACAGGGGCCTACCAAGAGACCCAGTACTTC.

The chain joins TRBV11-2 to TRBJ1-5, with D maybe TRBD1 (5 bases). The CDR3 sequence is 15 residues long. V was trimmed by 5 bases and J by 7 bases, leaving 18 bases between them. Germline lookup yields CDR1 SGHAT and CDR2 FQNNGV. The CDR3: CASSRGRGISQPQHF. CDR3 in DNA: TGTGCCAGCAGCCGAGGGCGGGGGATATCGCAGCCCCAGCATTTT.